This is a list of T cell receptor beta chains from one sample in a study of neurological immune-mediated disorders. Each CDR3 protein is one row after TCRdb ran MiXCR on the 5' RACE reads. The table has 66,000 or so distinct CDR3 sequences, 5.2% seen once. The specimen sequenced was PBMCs. These receptors came from a woman in her twenties or thirties with multiple sclerosis. Each CDR3 is given with its conserved first and last residue. The D gene is left open where the match is weak. Size is stated for part of the rows, as once, few or many counts, or as a class when the clone is expanded.

CASSLAGRVSGQETQYF	TGCGCCAGCAGCTTGGCCGGCCGAGTTAGCGGCCAAGAGACCCAGTACTTC	TRBV5-1	TRBJ2-5	many	NA
CATRTGRNTGELFF	TGTGCCACACGGACAGGGAGGAACACCGGGGAGCTGTTTTTT	TRBV15	TRBJ2-2	many	TRBD1
CSARDETDTQYF	TGCAGTGCTAGAGATGAAACAGATACGCAGTATTTT	TRBV20-1	TRBJ2-3	many	NA
CSVSGYSGANVLTF	TGCAGCGTCTCAGGGTACTCTGGGGCCAACGTCCTGACTTTC	TRBV29-1	TRBJ2-6	NA	NA
CSARGTGKETQYF	TGCAGTGCTAGAGGAACAGGGAAAGAGACCCAGTACTTC	TRBV20-1	TRBJ2-5	NA	NA
CSVLDGTDTQYF	TGCAGCGTTCTGGACGGCACAGATACGCAGTATTTT	TRBV29-1	TRBJ2-3	many	NA
CASSLARGGEQFF	TGTGCCAGCAGCTTGGCCAGGGGTGGTGAGCAGTTCTTC	TRBV5-5	TRBJ2-1	many	NA
CSARDPGGRPNTEAFF	TGCAGTGCTAGAGATCCGGGGGGCCGCCCGAACACTGAAGCTTTCTTT	TRBV20-1	TRBJ1-1	medium-sized	NA
CASSLQGYGYTF	TGTGCCAGCAGCCTACAGGGATATGGCTACACCTTC	TRBV28	TRBJ1-2	many	NA
CASRPGTVNEKLFF	TGTGCCAGCAGACCCGGGACAGTTAATGAAAAACTGTTTTTT	TRBV6-5	TRBJ1-4	few	TRBD1
CASSLQGDTIYF	TGTGCCAGCAGCTTACAGGGAGACACCATATATTTT	TRBV7-9	TRBJ1-3	many	NA
CASSFGRDSNEAFF	TGCGCCAGCAGCTTTGGTCGGGACAGCAATGAAGCTTTCTTT	TRBV5-1	TRBJ1-1	few	TRBD1
CASGPPRKDTQYF	TGTGCCAGCGGCCCACCCCGAAAAGATACGCAGTATTTT	TRBV12-3/TRBV12-4	TRBJ2-3	many	NA
CASSLQGAGYNSPLHF	TGTGCCAGCAGCTTACAGGGAGCGGGTTATAATTCACCCCTCCACTTT	TRBV7-9	TRBJ1-6	many	NA
CSAIGQEAARGQYF	TGCAGTGCGATCGGACAGGAGGCGGCCCGGGGGCAGTACTTC	TRBV20-1	TRBJ2-7	few	TRBD1
CSARDQGGARQPQNF	TGCAGTGCTAGAGATCAGGGGGGGGCGCGTCAGCCCCAGAATTTT	TRBV20-1	TRBJ1-5	NA	TRBD1
CASRKGTGAGELFF	TGTGCCAGCAGAAAAGGGACGGGGGCCGGGGAGCTGTTTTTT	TRBV5-5	TRBJ2-2	many	NA
CASSQSLSYEQYF	TGTGCCAGCAGCCAATCCCTGTCCTACGAGCAGTACTTC	TRBV3-1	TRBJ2-7	few	NA
CASNPRGSTDTQYF	TGTGCCAGCAACCCTCGGGGTAGCACAGATACGCAGTATTTT	TRBV12-3/TRBV12-4	TRBJ2-3	few	NA
CAIRSDSYNEQFF	TGTGCCATCAGGTCTGACAGTTACAATGAGCAGTTCTTC	TRBV10-3	TRBJ2-1	many	NA
CASSPSTGVGYNEQFF	TGCGCCAGCAGCCCGAGTACGGGGGTGGGGTACAATGAGCAGTTCTTC	TRBV5-1	TRBJ2-1	many	NA
CASIQQGSDTQYF	TGTGCCAGCATCCAACAGGGCTCAGATACGCAGTATTTT	TRBV3-1	TRBJ2-3	few	NA
CSARGQGASTNEKLFF	TGCAGTGCTAGGGGACAGGGGGCGTCGACTAATGAAAAACTGTTTTTT	TRBV20-1	TRBJ1-4	many	TRBD1
CASSLGTEQYF	TGTGCCAGCAGCCTCGGGACCGAGCAGTACTTC	TRBV7-2	TRBJ2-7	many	NA
CASSAGFGNQPQHF	TGCGCCAGCAGTGCTGGGTTCGGCAATCAGCCCCAGCATTTT	TRBV10-2	TRBJ1-5	many	NA
CASMLGTGSGNTIYF	TGTGCCAGCATGTTGGGGACAGGGTCAGGAAACACCATATATTTT	TRBV2	TRBJ1-3	many	TRBD1
CASSPDRGDKGGELFF	TGCGCCAGCAGTCCGGACAGGGGAGATAAGGGCGGGGAGCTGTTTTTT	TRBV5-1	TRBJ2-2	many	TRBD1
CASSAEAGGTEAFF	TGTGCCAGCAGTGCCGAGGCAGGGGGGACTGAAGCTTTCTTT	TRBV12-3/TRBV12-4	TRBJ1-1	NA	TRBD1
CASSPRVNTEAFF	TGTGCCAGCAGCCCCCGTGTGAACACTGAAGCTTTCTTT	TRBV3-1	TRBJ1-1	many	NA
CAISEGLFSYNEQFF	TGTGCCATCAGCGAGGGACTTTTCTCCTACAATGAGCAGTTCTTC	TRBV10-3	TRBJ2-1	NA	NA
CASSGRDGVVEKLFF	TGTGCCAGCAGTGGTAGGGACGGCGTTGTTGAAAAACTGTTTTTT	TRBV12-3/TRBV12-4	TRBJ1-4	many	NA
CSVEDRLAGQSSYNEQFF	TGCAGCGTTGAAGATAGACTAGCGGGGCAGAGCTCCTACAATGAGCAGTTCTTC	TRBV29-1	TRBJ2-1	many	TRBD2
CASSQKGAIEQYF	TGTGCCAGCAGCCAAAAGGGTGCGATCGAGCAGTACTTC	TRBV3-1	TRBJ2-7	few	NA
CASSYSASGGRSTDTQYF	TGTGCCAGCAGTTACTCGGCTAGCGGGGGGCGGAGCACAGATACGCAGTATTTT	TRBV6-2/TRBV6-3	TRBJ2-3	many	TRBD2
CASSLDWTKYEQYF	TGCGCCAGCAGCTTGGATTGGACAAAATACGAGCAGTACTTC	TRBV5-1	TRBJ2-7	many	NA
CASSDGGAGGYTF	TGTGCCAGCAGTGACGGGGGGGCCGGAGGCTACACCTTC	TRBV25-1	TRBJ1-2	NA	NA
CASSDPGTRTYNEQFF	TGTGCCAGCAGCGATCCCGGGACACGGACTTACAATGAGCAGTTCTTC	TRBV5-6	TRBJ2-1	many	NA
CASSPNGRRDWNF	TGTGCCAGCAGCCCTAACGGACGGAGGGATTGGAATTTT	TRBV7-2	TRBJ2-3	many	NA
CASRLGQGGQPQHF	TGTGCCAGCAGGCTGGGACAGGGAGGGCAGCCCCAGCATTTT	TRBV12-3/TRBV12-4	TRBJ1-5	NA	TRBD1
CASSGGPPGNTIYF	TGTGCCAGCAGTGGGGGCCCGCCCGGAAACACCATATATTTT	TRBV27	TRBJ1-3	many	NA
CASSLAGQVPPYYEQYF	TGCGCCAGCAGCTTGGCCGGACAGGTGCCCCCTTACTACGAGCAGTACTTC	TRBV5-1	TRBJ2-7	many	TRBD1
CASSWTSGGANEQFF	TGTGCCAGCAGCTGGACTAGCGGGGGGGCGAATGAGCAGTTCTTC	TRBV7-2	TRBJ2-1	many	TRBD2
CASSNAYEQYF	TGTGCCAGCAGTAATGCCTACGAGCAGTACTTC	TRBV6-5	TRBJ2-7	few	NA
CASSLDVRGSGKTIYF	TGCGCCAGCAGCTTGGATGTCAGGGGGTCTGGAAAAACCATATATTTT	TRBV5-1	TRBJ1-3	NA	TRBD1
CASSLEAGATYEQYF	TGTGCCAGCAGCTTAGAGGCGGGGGCGACCTACGAGCAGTACTTC	TRBV7-2	TRBJ2-7	many	NA
CASSLPQRSTYNEQFF	TGTGCCAGCAGCTTGCCTCAAAGGTCGACCTACAATGAGCAGTTCTTC	TRBV5-6	TRBJ2-1	many	NA
CASSPGVSPNSPLHF	TGTGCCAGCAGTCCTGGGGTGAGCCCAAATTCACCCCTCCACTTT	TRBV12-3/TRBV12-4	TRBJ1-6	many	NA
CASSLQGQSNQPQHF	TGCGCCAGCAGCTTACAGGGCCAGAGCAATCAGCCCCAGCATTTT	TRBV5-1	TRBJ1-5	many	NA
CASSQEGFWTSGYNEQFF	TGTGCCAGCAGCCAAGAGGGGTTTTGGACTAGCGGGTACAATGAGCAGTTCTTC	TRBV3-1	TRBJ2-1	many	TRBD2
CASSTGGRSEAFF	TGTGCCAGCAGCACAGGGGGGAGGAGTGAAGCTTTCTTT	TRBV9	TRBJ1-1	many	TRBD1
CATTSQDGDNSPLHF	TGTGCCACCACCTCCCAGGACGGTGATAATTCACCCCTCCACTTT	TRBV24-1	TRBJ1-6	many	NA